The clone carrying this T cell receptor (beta chain) showed up many times. Antigen: not known. Amplifying from RNA transcripts, the study obtained TCR beta CDR3 regions. RT-PCR with HTBI primers came first, then second-round multiplex PCR. TCRdb analysed the multiplex PCR reads with MiXCR anew, one entry per CDR3 protein. The sample lists roughly 400,000 distinct CDR3 sequences, about 18% occurring once. A duration under 3 months, NOSPECS ≥4, CAS ≥3 and moderate-to-severe activity characterized the donors with ophthalmopathy. Certain patients were not enrolled. These were patients with other autoimmune diseases, uncontrolled infections, pregnancy or lactation. The data originate from a study of Graves' ophthalmopathy and Graves' hyperthyroidism. In germline, CDR1 is SGDLS, CDR2 YYNGEE. The CDR3 is made up of 15 amino acids. V was cut by 0 bases and J by 3 bases, with 10 bases left in between. Study-wide findings and caveats: Detected in blood as well were most expanded thyroid clonotypes with frequency above 0.001.

The sequence was collected from a woman aged 18-35 years with Graves' ophthalmopathy. This chain joins TRBV9 and TRBJ1-5; the D is unclear. Specimen: peripheral blood. The CDR3 DNA is TGTGCCAGCAGCGTAGGGGCAGACCCCAATCAGCCCCAGCATTTT. As protein: CASSVGADPNQPQHF.